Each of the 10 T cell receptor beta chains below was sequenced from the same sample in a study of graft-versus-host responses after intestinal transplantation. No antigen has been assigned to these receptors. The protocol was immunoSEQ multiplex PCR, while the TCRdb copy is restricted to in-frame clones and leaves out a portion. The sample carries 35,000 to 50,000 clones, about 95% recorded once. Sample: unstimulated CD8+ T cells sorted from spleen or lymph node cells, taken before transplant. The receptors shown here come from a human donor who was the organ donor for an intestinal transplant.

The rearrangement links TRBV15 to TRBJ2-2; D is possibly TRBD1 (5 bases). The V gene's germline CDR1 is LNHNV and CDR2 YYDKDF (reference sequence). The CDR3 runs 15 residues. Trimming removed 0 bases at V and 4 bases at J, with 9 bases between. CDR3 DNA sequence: TGTGCCACCAGCAGAGAAGCAGGGCCCACCGGGGAGCTGTTTTTT. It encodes CATSREAGPTGELFF.

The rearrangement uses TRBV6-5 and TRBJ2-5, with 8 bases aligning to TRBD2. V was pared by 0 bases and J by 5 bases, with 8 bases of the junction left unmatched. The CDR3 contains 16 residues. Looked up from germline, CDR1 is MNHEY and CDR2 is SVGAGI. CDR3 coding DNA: TGTGCCAGCAGTTACTCCTTCGGGGGGGCCGGGGAGACCCAGTACTTC. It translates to CASSYSFGGAGETQYF.

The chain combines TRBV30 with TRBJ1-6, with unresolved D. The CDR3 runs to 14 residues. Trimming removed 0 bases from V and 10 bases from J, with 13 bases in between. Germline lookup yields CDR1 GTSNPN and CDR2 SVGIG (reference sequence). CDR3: CAWSVPPGNSPLHF. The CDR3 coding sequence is TGTGCCTGGAGTGTTCCGCCGGGCAACTCACCCCTCCACTTT.

This CDR3 is CASSLGGGGYTF. CDR3 bases: TGTGCCAGCAGCCTAGGGGGCGGAGGCTACACCTTC. The chain links TRBV7-9 to TRBJ1-2; TRBD1 aligns across 7 bases. Germline V gene sequence: CDR1 SEHNR, CDR2 FQNEAQ (reference sequence). The CDR3 contains 12 residues. The V gene end was trimmed by 5 bases and the J gene end by 8 bases; junction bases not matched to a gene: 5. The complete variable domain, with remaining parts taken from reference TRBV7-9 and TRBJ1-2, reads DTGVSQNPRHKITKRGQNVTFRCDPISEHNRLYWYRQTLGQGPEFLTYFQNEAQLEKSRLLSDRFSAERPKGSFSTLEIQRTEQGDSAMYLCASSLGGGGYTFGSGTRLTVV.

The chain's CDR3 is CASDRRGQGAWDTQYF. CDR3 coding DNA: TGCGCCAGCGACCGGCGGGGTCAGGGGGCGTGGGATACGCAGTATTTT. The chain combines TRBV5-1 with TRBJ2-3; 8 bases agree with TRBD1. Germline CDR1 reads SGHRS; CDR2 reads YFSETQ. The CDR3 has 16 amino acids. V trimming: 7 bases; J trimming: 6 bases; junction bases outside the gene matches: 16.

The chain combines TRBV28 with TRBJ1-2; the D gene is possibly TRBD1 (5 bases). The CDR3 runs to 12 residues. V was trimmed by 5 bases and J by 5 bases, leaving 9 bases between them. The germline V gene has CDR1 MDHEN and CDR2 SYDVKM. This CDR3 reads CASSPGFYGYTF. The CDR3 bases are TGTGCCAGCAGTCCAGGGTTTTATGGCTACACCTTC.

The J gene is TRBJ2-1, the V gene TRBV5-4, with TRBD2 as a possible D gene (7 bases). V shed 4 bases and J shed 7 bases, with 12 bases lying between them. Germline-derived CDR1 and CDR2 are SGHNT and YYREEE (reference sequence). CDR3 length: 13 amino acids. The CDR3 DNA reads TGTGCCAGCAGCAGGGGGGGGTGGAATGAGCAGTTCTTC. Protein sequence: CASSRGGWNEQFF.

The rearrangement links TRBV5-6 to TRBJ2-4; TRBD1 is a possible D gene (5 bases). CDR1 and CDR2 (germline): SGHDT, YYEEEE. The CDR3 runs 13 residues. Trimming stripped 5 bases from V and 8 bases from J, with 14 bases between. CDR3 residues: CASRGPIGDIQYF. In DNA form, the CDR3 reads TGTGCCAGCAGAGGCCCGATAGGGGACATTCAGTACTTC. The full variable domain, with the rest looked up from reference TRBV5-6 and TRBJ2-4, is DAGVTQSPTHLIKTRGQQVTLRCSPKSGHDTVSWYQQALGQGPQFIFQYYEEEERQRGNFPDRFSGHQFPNYSSELNVNALLLGDSALYLCASRGPIGDIQYFGAGTRLSVL.

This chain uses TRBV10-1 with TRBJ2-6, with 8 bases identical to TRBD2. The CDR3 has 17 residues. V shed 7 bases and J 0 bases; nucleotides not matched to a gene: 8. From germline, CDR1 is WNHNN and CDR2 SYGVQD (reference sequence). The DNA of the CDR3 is TGCGCCAGCACGCGGGGGGCCCCCTTCTCTGGGGCCAACGTCCTGACTTTC. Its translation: CASTRGAPFSGANVLTF.

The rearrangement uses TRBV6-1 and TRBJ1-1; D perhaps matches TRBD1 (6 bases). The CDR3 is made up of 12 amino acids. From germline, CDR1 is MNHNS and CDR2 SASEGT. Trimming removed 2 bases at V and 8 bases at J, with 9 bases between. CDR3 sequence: CASSEQGKEAFF. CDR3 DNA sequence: TGTGCCAGCAGTGAACAGGGGAAAGAAGCTTTCTTT.